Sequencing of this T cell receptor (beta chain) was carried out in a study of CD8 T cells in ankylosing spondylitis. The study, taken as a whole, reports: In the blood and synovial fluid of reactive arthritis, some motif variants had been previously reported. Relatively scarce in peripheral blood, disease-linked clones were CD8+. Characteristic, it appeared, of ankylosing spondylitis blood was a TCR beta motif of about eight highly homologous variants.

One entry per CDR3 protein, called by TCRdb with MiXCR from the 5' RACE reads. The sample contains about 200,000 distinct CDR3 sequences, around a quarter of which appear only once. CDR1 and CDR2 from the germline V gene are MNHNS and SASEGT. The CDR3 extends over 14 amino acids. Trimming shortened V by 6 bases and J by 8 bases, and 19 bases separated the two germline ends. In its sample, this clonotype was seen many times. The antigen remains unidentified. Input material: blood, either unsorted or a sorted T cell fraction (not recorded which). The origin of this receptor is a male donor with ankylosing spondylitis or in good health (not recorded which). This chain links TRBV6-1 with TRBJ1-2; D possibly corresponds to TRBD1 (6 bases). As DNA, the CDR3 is TGTGCCAGCAGAACCTTTACAGGGTCCTGGGGCTACACCTTC. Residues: CASRTFTGSWGYTF.